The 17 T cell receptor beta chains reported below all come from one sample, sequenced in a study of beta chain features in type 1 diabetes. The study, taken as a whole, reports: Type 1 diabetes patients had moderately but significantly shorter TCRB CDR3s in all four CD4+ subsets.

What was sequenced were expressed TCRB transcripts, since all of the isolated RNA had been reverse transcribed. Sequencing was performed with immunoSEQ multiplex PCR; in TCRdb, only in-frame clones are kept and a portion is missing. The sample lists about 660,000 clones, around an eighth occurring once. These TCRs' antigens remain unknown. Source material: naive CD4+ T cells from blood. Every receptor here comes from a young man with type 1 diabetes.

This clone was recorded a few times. DNA for the CDR3: TGTGCCAGCAGCCAGCTTACTAGCGGGAGCGCAGATACGCAGTATTTT. Its protein is CASSQLTSGSADTQYF. This chain uses TRBV14 with TRBJ2-3, with 11 bases that match TRBD2. Germline V CDR1 and CDR2: SGHDN, FVKESK. The junction had 6 bases not matched to a gene; V was cut back by 3 bases and J by 4 bases. This CDR3 contains 16 residues.

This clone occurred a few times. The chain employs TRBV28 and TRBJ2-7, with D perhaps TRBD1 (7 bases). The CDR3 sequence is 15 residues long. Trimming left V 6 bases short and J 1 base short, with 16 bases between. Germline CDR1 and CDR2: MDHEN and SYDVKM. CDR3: CASSRGGTVSYEQYF. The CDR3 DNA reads TGTGCCAGCAGCCGTGGGGGGACAGTGTCCTACGAGCAGTACTTC.

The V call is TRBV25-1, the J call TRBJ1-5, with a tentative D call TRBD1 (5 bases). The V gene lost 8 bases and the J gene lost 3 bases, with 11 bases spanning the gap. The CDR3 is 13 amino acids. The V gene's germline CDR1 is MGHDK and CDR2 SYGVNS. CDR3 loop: CASQGLVNQPQHF. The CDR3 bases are TGTGCCAGCCAGGGTTTAGTCAATCAGCCCCAGCATTTT.

The CDR3 protein is CASSGLAGGDTQYF. CDR3 nucleotides: TGTGCCAGCAGTGGGCTAGCGGGGGGAGATACGCAGTATTTT. V is TRBV6-5 and J is TRBJ2-3; TRBD2 matches 11 bases. This CDR3 comprises 14 residues. CDR1 is MNHEY, CDR2 SVGAGI, per germline. V was clipped by 5 bases and J by 5 bases; unmatched bases: 3.

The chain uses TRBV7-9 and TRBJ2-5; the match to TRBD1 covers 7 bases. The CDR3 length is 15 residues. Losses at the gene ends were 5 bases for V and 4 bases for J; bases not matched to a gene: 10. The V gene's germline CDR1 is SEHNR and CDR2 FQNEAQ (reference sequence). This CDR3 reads CASSPRDRAGETQYF. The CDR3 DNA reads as TGTGCCAGCAGCCCTAGAGACAGGGCTGGAGAGACCCAGTACTTC.

CDR3 residues: CASSPSTGVYF. The DNA of the CDR3 is TGTGCCAGCAGTCCCTCGACAGGGGTGTATTTT. The V gene is TRBV6-5, the J gene TRBJ2-3, with 8 positions matching TRBD1. After removal of 5 bases from V and 14 bases from J, the junction contained 6 bases not matched to a gene. The V gene's germline CDR1 is MNHEY and CDR2 SVGAGI. The CDR3 has 11 amino acids.

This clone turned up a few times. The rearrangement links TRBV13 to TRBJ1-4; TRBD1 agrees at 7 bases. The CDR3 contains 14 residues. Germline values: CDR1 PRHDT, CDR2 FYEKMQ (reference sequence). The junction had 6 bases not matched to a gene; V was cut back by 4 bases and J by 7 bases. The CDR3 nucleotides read TGTGCCAGCAGCTCCCCGGACAGGCCTGAAAAACTGTTTTTT. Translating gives CASSSPDRPEKLFF.

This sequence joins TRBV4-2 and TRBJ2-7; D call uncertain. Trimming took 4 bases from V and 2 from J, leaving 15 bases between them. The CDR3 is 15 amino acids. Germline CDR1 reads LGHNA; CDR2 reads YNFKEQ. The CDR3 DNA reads TGTGCCAGCAGCCCGGACCGCATGATGGCCTACGAGCAGTACTTC. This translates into CASSPDRMMAYEQYF.

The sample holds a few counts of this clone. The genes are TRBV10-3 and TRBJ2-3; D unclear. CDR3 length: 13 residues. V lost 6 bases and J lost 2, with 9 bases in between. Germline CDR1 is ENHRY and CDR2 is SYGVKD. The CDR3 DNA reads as TGTGCCATCAGAGAAGAGTTCACAGATACGCAGTATTTT. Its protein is CAIREEFTDTQYF.

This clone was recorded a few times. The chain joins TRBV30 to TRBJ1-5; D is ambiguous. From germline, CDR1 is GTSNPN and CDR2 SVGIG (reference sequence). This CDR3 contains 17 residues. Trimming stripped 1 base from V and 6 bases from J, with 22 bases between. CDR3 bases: TGTGCCTGGAGTGCCGGGGTTTTACCCGGAGCTGGTCAGCCCCAGCATTTT. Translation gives CAWSAGVLPGAGQPQHF.

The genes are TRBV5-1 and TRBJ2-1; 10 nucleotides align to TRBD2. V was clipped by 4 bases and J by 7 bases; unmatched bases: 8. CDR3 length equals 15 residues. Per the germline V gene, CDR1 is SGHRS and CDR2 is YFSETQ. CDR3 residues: CASSRSGRAVNEQFF. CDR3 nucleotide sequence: TGCGCCAGCAGCCGAAGCGGGAGGGCCGTGAATGAGCAGTTCTTC.

CDR3 protein: CASSLGPIGDTQYF. The DNA of the CDR3 is TGCGCCAGCAGCTTGGGACCGATCGGGGATACGCAGTATTTT. The rearrangement uses TRBV5-1 and TRBJ2-3; D is undetermined. The CDR3 totals 14 residues. Germline values: CDR1 SGHRS, CDR2 YFSETQ. Trimming removed 0 bases from V and 6 bases from J, with 11 bases in between.

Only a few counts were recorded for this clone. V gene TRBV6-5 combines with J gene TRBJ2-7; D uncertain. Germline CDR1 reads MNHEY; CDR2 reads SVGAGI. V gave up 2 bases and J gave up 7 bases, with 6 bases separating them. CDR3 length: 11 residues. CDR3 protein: CASSYASEQYF. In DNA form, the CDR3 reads TGTGCCAGCAGTTACGCGTCTGAGCAGTACTTC.

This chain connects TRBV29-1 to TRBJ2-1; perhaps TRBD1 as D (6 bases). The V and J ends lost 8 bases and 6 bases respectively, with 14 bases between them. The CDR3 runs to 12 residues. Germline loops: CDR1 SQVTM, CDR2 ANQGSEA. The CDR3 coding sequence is TGCAGCTCCCGGCGAGGGGGCAATGAGCAGTTCTTC. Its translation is CSSRRGGNEQFF.

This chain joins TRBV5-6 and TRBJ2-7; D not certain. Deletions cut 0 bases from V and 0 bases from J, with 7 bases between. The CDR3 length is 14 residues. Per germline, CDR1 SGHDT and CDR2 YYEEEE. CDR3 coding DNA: TGTGCCAGCAGCTTGGTAAGGGCCTCCTACGAGCAGTACTTC. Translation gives CASSLVRASYEQYF.

The CDR3: CASSQQGAAGNTIYF. The CDR3 DNA reads as TGTGCCAGCTCCCAACAGGGGGCGGCTGGAAACACCATATATTTT. The chain joins TRBV6-5 to TRBJ1-3; 9 bases line up with TRBD1. Trimming at V came to 8 bases and at J to 2 bases, leaving 7 bases not matched to a gene. CDR1 and CDR2 from the germline V gene are MNHEY and SVGAGI. This CDR3 is 15 amino acids long.

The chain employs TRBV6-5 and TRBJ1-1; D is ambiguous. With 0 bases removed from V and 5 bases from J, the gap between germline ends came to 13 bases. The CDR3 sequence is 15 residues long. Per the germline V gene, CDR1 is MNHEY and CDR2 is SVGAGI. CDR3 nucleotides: TGTGCCAGCAGTTACTCGAAGAGGGAAGGAACTGAAGCTTTCTTT. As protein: CASSYSKREGTEAFF.